The 12 T cell receptor beta chains reported below all come from one sample, sequenced in a study of T cells in tumors after PD-1 blockade. The data were produced by immunoSEQ multiplex PCR, yet TCRdb's version contains in-frame clones alone and is incomplete. The top ten hold about two fifths of the sample, which has 30,000 to 35,000 clones, 55% to 80% seen once. The starting material was PBMCs, obtained after anti-PD-1 treatment. Receptors originate from a human donor with basal cell carcinoma.

The V call is TRBV5-4, the J call TRBJ2-2; 7 bases are shared with TRBD2. There are 15 residues in the CDR3. Germline V gene lookup returns CDR1 SGHNT and CDR2 YYREEE (reference sequence). With 4 bases clipped from V and 6 bases from J, the junction kept 9 bases outside the gene matches. The CDR3 DNA is TGTGCCAGCAGCCCGGGGAGGGCTGGAGCCGGGGAGCTGTTTTTT. Residues: CASSPGRAGAGELFF.

The V call is TRBV4-3, the J call TRBJ1-4; no definite D call. Trimming took off 4 bases at V and 5 bases at J, with 11 bases between the two ends. From germline, CDR1 is LGHNA and CDR2 YSLEER. This CDR3 is 14 amino acids long. The CDR3 spells CASSPREMNEKLFF. DNA for the CDR3: TGCGCCAGCAGCCCCCGGGAAATGAATGAAAAACTGTTTTTT.

This chain connects TRBV16 to TRBJ2-3, with D possibly matching TRBD1 (6 bases). The ends were cut back, 2 bases at V and 1 base at J, with 7 bases in the middle. The CDR3 has 14 residues. Per germline, CDR1 KGHSY and CDR2 FQNENV. This CDR3 reads CASSQRTGTDTQYF. CDR3 nucleotide sequence: TGTGCCAGCAGCCAACGGACAGGCACAGATACGCAGTATTTT.

CDR3 in DNA: TGTGCCAGCAGCCAAGAAAGGGGAATAAGGGAAAAACTGTTTTTT. Translated, it gives CASSQERGIREKLFF. The chain carries TRBV3-1 (or the pseudogene TRBV3-2) and TRBJ1-4, with TRBD1 as a possible D gene (5 bases). The CDR3 consists of 15 residues. The germline V gene has CDR1 LGHDT and CDR2 YNNKEL (reference sequence). V was shortened by 0 bases and J by 8 bases, with 13 bases between the two germline ends.

This clone was detected only a few times. The V gene is TRBV6-2 or TRBV6-3, the J gene TRBJ2-7; no clear D gene. CDR1 and CDR2 (germline): MNHEY, SVGEGT. CDR3 length equals 15 residues. The V and J ends lost 6 bases and 2 bases respectively, with 17 bases between them. The CDR3 region is CASSLTLGFAYEQYF. DNA of the CDR3: TGTGCCAGCAGCCTGACATTGGGGTTCGCCTACGAGCAGTACTTC.

The gene calls are TRBV5-1 and TRBJ2-3; TRBD2 might be the D (5 bases). Germline V CDR1 and CDR2: SGHRS, YFSETQ. This CDR3 region has 15 residues. Trimming cost V 4 bases and J 2 bases, with 14 bases left between them. This CDR3 reads CASSMTTTLTDTQYF. CDR3 in DNA: TGCGCCAGCAGCATGACTACTACCCTCACAGATACGCAGTATTTT.

V and J are TRBV19 and TRBJ1-3; no reliable D call. The germline CDR1 and CDR2 sequences are LNHDA and SQIVND (reference sequence). This CDR3 is 15 amino acids long. V shed 5 bases and J shed 2 bases, with 13 bases lying between them. The chain's CDR3 is CASSFGFPPGNTIYF. For the CDR3, the DNA is TGTGCCAGTAGTTTCGGATTTCCGCCTGGAAACACCATATATTTT.

The V call is TRBV7-9, the J call TRBJ2-5, with 8 bases lining up with TRBD1. This CDR3 has 17 residues. The trim removed 7 bases at V and 0 bases at J, leaving 13 bases unmatched. Germline V gene lookup returns CDR1 SEHNR and CDR2 FQNEAQ (reference sequence). CDR3 nucleotide sequence: TGTGCCAGCATCCGACAGGGGCGAAAAAATGACCAAGAGACCCAGTACTTC. Its translation: CASIRQGRKNDQETQYF.

V usage is TRBV27 and J usage is TRBJ2-7; possibly TRBD1 for D (6 bases). With 8 bases removed from V and 3 bases from J, the gap between germline ends came to 14 bases. Germline V gene sequence: CDR1 MNHEY, CDR2 SMNVEV (reference sequence). The CDR3 loop spans 13 amino acids. The CDR3 sequence: CASSSQGLYEQYF. DNA for the CDR3: TGTGCCAGCTCCTCACAGGGTCTCTACGAGCAGTACTTC.

This chain connects TRBV30 to TRBJ1-2, with D tentatively TRBD1 (6 bases). The CDR3 consists of 13 residues. Germline V CDR1 and CDR2: GTSNPN, SVGIG (reference sequence). V was clipped by 2 bases and J by 4 bases, with 11 bases between them. CDR3 nucleotides: TGTGCCTGGAGTAGCCAGGGGACCTATGGCTACACCTTC. This encodes CAWSSQGTYGYTF.

The rearrangement uses TRBV7-3 and TRBJ1-3; D is perhaps TRBD1 (5 bases). The V end was cut by 5 bases, the J end by 0 bases, with 20 bases between. From germline, CDR1 is SGHTA and CDR2 FQGTGA. The CDR3 length is 18 residues. CDR3 region: CASSLNPQGPVSGNTIYF. CDR3 sequence (DNA): TGTGCCAGCAGCCTCAATCCGCAGGGACCCGTCTCTGGAAACACCATATATTTT.

The J gene is TRBJ2-3, the V gene TRBV9, with TRBD2 identical over 11 bases. V lost 3 bases, J lost 7 bases, and 4 bases stayed unmatched. The CDR3 has 14 residues. Looked up from germline, CDR1 is SGDLS and CDR2 is YYNGEE. CDR3 coding DNA: TGTGCCAGCAGCGGTAGCGGGAGGGGGAATACGCAGTATTTT. Its protein is CASSGSGRGNTQYF.